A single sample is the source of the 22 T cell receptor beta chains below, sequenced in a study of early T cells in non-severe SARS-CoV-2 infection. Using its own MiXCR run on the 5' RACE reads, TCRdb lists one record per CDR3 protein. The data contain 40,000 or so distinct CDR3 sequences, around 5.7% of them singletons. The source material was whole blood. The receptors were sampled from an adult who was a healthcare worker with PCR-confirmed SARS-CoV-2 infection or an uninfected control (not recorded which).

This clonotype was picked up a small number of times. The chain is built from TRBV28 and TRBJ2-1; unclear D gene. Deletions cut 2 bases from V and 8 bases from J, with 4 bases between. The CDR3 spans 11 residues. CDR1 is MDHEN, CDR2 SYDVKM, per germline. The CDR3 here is CASSLSDEQFF. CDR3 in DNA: TGTGCCAGCAGTTTAAGCGATGAGCAGTTCTTC.

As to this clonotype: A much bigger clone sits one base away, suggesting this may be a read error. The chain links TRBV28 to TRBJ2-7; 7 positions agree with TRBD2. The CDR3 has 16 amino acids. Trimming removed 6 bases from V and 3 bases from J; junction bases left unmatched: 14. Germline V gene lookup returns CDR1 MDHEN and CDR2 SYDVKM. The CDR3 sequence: CASSPGGAGRIYEQYF. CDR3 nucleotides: TGTGCCAGCAGCCCGGGGGGAGCGGGCCGTATCTACGAGCAGTACTTC.

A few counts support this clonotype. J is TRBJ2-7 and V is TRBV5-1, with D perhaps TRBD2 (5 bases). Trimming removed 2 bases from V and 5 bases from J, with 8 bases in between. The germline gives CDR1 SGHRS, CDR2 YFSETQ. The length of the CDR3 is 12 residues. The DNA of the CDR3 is TGCGCCAGCAGCTTTAAGGGAGACGAGCAGTACTTC. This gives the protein CASSFKGDEQYF.

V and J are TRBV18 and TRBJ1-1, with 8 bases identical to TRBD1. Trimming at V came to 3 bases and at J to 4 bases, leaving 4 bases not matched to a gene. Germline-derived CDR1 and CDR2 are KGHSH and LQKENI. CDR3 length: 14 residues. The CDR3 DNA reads TGTGCCAGCTCACCCGGACAGGGAGGCACTGAAGCTTTCTTT. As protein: CASSPGQGGTEAFF.

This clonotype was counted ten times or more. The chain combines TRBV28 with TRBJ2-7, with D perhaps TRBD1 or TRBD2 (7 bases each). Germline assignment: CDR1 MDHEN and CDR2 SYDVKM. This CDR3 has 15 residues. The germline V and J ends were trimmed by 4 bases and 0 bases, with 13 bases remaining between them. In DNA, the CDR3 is TGTGCCAGCAGTTCCAGGGGGGGGCCCTCCTACGAGCAGTACTTC. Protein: CASSSRGGPSYEQYF.

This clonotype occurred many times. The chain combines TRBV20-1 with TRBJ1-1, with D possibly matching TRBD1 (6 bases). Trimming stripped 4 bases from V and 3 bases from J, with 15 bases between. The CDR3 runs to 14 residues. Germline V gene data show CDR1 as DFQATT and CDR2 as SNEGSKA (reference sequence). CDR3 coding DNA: TGCAGTGCTACCCAGGGCCAGGGGTACACTGAAGCTTTCTTT. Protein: CSATQGQGYTEAFF.

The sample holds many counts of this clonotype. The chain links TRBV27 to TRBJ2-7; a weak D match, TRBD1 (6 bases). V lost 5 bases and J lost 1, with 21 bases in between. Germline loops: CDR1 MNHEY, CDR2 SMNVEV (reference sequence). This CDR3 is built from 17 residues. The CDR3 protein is CASSPSGGTRASYEQYF. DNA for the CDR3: TGTGCCAGCAGTCCCTCTGGTGGGACAAGGGCTTCCTACGAGCAGTACTTC.

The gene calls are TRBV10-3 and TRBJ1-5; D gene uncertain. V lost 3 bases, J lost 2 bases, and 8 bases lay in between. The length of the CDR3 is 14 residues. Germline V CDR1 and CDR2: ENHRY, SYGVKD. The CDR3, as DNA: TGTGCCATCAGTGATGCTGGGGGCAATCAGCCCCAGCATTTT. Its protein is CAISDAGGNQPQHF.

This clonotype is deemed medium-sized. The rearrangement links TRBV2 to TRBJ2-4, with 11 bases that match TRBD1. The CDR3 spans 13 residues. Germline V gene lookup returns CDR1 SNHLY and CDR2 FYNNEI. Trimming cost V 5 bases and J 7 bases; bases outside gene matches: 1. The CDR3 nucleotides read TGTGCCAGCAGTCGGACAGGGGGCAACATTCAGTACTTC. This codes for CASSRTGGNIQYF.

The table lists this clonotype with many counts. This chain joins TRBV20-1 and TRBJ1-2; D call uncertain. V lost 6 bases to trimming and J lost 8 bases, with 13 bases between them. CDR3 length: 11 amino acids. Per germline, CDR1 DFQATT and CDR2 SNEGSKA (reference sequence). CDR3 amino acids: CSALDVRGYTF. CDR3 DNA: TGCAGTGCCCTGGACGTCCGAGGCTACACCTTC.

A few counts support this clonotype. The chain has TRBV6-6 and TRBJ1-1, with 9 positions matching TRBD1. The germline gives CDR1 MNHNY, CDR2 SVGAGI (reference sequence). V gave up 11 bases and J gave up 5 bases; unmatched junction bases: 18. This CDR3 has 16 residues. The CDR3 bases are TGTGCCGCCAGCTCGGGGACAGGGACTTTAGGGACTGAAGCTTTCTTT. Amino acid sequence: CAASSGTGTLGTEAFF.

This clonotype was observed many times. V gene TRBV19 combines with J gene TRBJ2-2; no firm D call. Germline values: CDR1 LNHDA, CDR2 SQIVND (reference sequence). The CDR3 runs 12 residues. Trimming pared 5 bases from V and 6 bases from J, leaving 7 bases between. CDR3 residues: CASSFLAGELFF. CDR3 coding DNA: TGTGCCAGTAGTTTCTTGGCCGGGGAGCTGTTTTTT.

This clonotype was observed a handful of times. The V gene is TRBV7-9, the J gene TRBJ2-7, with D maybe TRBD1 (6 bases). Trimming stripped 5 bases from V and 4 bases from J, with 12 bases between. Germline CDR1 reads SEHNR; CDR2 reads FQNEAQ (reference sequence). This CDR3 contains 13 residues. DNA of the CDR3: TGTGCCAGCAGCCAGAACAGGGATTACGAGCAGTACTTC. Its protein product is CASSQNRDYEQYF.

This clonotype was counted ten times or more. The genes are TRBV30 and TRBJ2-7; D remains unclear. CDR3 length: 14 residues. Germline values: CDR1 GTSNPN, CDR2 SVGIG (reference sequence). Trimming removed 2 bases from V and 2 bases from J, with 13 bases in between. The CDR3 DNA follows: TGTGCCTGGAGTCTTGGTCCAGGAGCCTACGAGCAGTACTTC. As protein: CAWSLGPGAYEQYF.

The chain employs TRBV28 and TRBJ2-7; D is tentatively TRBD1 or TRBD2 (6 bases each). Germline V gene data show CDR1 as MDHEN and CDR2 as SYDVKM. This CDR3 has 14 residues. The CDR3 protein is CARRPGGAGYEQYF. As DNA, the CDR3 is TGTGCAAGAAGACCCGGGGGCGCGGGGTACGAGCAGTACTTC.

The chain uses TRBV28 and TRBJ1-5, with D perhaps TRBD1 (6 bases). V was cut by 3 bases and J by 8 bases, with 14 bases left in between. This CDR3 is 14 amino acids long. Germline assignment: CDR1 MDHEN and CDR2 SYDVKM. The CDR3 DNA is TGTGCCAGCAGTTTGTTGGGGGGCACGGAGCCCCAGCATTTT. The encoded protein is CASSLLGGTEPQHF.

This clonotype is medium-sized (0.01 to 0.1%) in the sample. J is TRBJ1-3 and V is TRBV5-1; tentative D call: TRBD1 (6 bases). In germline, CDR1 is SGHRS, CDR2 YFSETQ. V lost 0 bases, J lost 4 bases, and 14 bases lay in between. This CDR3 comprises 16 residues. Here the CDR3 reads CASSLDGQGQGNTIYF. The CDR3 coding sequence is TGCGCCAGCAGCTTGGACGGCCAGGGGCAGGGAAACACCATATATTTT.

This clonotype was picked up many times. CDR3 amino acids: CASSPVGRGAKNIQYF. DNA of the CDR3: TGCGCCAGCAGCCCCGTTGGGCGCGGGGCCAAAAACATTCAGTACTTC. The chain employs TRBV5-1 and TRBJ2-4; tentatively, D is TRBD2 (5 bases). The CDR3 runs to 16 residues. CDR1 and CDR2 (germline): SGHRS, YFSETQ. The V and J ends lost 4 bases and 1 base respectively, with 15 bases between them. The whole variable domain, remainder taken from reference TRBV5-1 and TRBJ2-4, is KAGVTQTPRYLIKTRGQQVTLSCSPISGHRSVSWYQQTPGQGLQFLFEYFSETQRNKGNFPGRFSGRQFSNSRSEMNVSTLELGDSALYLCASSPVGRGAKNIQYFGAGTRLSVL.

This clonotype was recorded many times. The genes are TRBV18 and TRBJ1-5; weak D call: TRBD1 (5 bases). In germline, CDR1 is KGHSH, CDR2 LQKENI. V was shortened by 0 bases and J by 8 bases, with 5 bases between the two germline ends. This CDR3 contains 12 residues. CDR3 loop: CASSPPGEPQHF. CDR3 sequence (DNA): TGTGCCAGCTCACCACCAGGGGAGCCCCAGCATTTT.

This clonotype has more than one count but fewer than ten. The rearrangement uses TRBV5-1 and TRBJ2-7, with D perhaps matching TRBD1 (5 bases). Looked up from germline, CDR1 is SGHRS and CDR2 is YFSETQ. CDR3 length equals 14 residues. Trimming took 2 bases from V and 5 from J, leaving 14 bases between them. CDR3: CASSFGQGPNEQYF. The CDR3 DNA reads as TGCGCCAGCAGCTTCGGGCAGGGTCCCAACGAGCAGTACTTC.

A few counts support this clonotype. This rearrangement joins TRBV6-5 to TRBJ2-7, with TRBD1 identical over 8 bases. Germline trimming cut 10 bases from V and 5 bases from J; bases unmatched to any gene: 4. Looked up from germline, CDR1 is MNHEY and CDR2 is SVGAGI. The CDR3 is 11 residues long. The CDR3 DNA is TGTGCCACCTGGACAGGGAACGAGCAGTACTTC. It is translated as CATWTGNEQYF.

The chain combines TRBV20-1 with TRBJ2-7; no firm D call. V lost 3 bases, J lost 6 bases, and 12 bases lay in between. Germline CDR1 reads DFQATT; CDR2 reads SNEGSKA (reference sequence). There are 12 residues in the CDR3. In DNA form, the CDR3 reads TGCAGTGCTAGCCGGGCAGGTCGCGAGCAGTACTTC. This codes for CSASRAGREQYF.